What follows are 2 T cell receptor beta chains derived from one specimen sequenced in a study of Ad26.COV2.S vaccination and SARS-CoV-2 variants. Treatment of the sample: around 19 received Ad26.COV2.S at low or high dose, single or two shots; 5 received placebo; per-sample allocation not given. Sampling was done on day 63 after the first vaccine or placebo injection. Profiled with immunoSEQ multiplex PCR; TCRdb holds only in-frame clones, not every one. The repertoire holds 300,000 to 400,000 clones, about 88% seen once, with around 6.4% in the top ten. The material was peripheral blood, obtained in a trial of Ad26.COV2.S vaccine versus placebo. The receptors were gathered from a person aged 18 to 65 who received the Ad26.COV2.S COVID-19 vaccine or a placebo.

Here the CDR3 reads CASSQSSGYTF. CDR3 DNA sequence: TGTGCCAGCAGCCAATCTAGTGGCTACACCTTC. The chain joins TRBV3-1 (or the pseudogene TRBV3-2) to TRBJ1-2; D remains ambiguous. CDR1 is LGHDT and CDR2 is YNNKEL in the germline V gene (reference sequence). V was shortened by 2 bases and J by 7 bases, with 5 bases between the two germline ends. CDR3 size: 11 residues.

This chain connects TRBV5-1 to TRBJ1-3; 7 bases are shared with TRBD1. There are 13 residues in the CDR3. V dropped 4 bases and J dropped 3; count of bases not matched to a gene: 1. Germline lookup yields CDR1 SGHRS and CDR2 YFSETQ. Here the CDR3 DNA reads TGCGCCAGCAGCCGGGACAGTGGAAACACCATATATTTT. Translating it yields CASSRDSGNTIYF.